Sequencing of this TCR beta chain was carried out in a study of cytomegalovirus exposure and HLA in healthy donors. Findings of the study overall: The likely explanation for a cluster of highly shared sequence variants was sequencing artifact. The study assumed roughly uniform donor sequencing depth for presence/absence analyses.

Use of 60 Vbeta and 13 Jbeta primers characterized the PCR. Sequenced by immunoSEQ multiplex PCR; TCRdb stores in-frame clones only, minus some. Its clone listing holds 140,000 to 150,000 clones. Notes on this clone: Its antigen is undetermined.

The CDR3 sequence is 13 residues long. Trimming cost V 3 bases and J 8 bases; bases outside gene matches: 4. Looked up from germline, CDR1 is LNHDA and CDR2 is SQIVND (reference sequence). The sequenced sample consisted of PBMCs. This sequence was found in a male donor in good health and CMV-seronegative. V is TRBV19 and J is TRBJ1-2, with 9 bases lining up with TRBD1. In DNA, the CDR3 is TGTGCCAGTAGTATCGGGGACAGGGAGGGCTACACCTTC. Amino acids: CASSIGDREGYTF.